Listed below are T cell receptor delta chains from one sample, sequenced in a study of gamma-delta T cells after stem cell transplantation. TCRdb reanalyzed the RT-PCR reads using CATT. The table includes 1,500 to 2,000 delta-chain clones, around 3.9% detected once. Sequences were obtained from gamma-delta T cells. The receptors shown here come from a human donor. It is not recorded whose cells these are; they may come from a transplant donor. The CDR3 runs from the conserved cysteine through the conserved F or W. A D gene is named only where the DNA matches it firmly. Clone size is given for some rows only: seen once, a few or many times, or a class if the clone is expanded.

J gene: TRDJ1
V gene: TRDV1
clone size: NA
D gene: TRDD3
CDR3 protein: CALGEPPYWGIPDTDKLIF
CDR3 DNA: TGTGCTCTTGGGGAACCCCCGTACTGGGGGATACCTGACACCGATAAACTCATCTTT

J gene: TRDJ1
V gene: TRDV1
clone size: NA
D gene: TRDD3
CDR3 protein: CALGEPPFLYWGIRADKLIF
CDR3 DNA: TGTGCTCTTGGGGAGCCACCCTTCCTCTACTGGGGGATACGGGCCGATAAACTCATCTTT

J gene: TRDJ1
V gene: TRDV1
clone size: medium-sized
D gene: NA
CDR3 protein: CALGGALSYAGYPLGKLIF
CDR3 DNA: TGTGCTCTTGGGGGGGCCCTTTCCTACGCGGGATACCCTCTCGGTAAACTCATCTTT

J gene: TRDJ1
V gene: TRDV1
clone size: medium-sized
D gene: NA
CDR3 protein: CALGELDSGDQYTDKLIF
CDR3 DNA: TGTGCTCTTGGGGAACTTGACTCGGGGGACCAGTACACCGATAAACTCATCTTT

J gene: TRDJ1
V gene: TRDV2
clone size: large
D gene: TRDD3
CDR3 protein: CACDTAGLLGVAYTDKLIF
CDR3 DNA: TGTGCCTGTGACACCGCGGGTTTACTGGGGGTAGCGTACACCGATAAACTCATCTTT

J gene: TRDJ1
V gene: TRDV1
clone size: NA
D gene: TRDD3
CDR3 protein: CALGKAFLTTGGYEGTDKLIF
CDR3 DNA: TGTGCTCTTGGGAAGGCCTTCCTAACGACTGGGGGATACGAGGGCACCGATAAACTCATCTTT

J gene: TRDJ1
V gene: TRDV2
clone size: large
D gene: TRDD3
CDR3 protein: CACVPLLNWGITDKLIF
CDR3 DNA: TGTGCCTGTGTGCCCCTTCTCAACTGGGGGATTACCGATAAACTCATCTTT

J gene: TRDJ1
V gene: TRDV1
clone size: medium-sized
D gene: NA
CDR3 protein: CALGEISVGYDKLIF
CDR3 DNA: TGTGCTCTTGGGGAAATTTCCGTGGGATACGATAAACTCATCTTT

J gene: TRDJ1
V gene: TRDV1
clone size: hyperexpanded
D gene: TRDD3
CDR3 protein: CALGELVPYWGIPDTDKLIF
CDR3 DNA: TGTGCTCTTGGGGAACTAGTACCCTACTGGGGGATACCTGACACCGATAAACTCATCTTT

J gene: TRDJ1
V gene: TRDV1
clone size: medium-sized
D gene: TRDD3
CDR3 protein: CALGELPRALIWGMTDKLIF
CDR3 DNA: TGTGCTCTTGGGGAATTGCCCAGGGCCCTTATATGGGGGATGACCGATAAACTCATCTTT

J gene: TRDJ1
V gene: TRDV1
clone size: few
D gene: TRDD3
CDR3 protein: CALGVPFPWADYWGIRDLDKLIF
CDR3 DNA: TGTGCTCTTGGGGTCCCCTTCCCTTGGGCAGATTACTGGGGGATACGCGACCTCGATAAACTCATCTTT

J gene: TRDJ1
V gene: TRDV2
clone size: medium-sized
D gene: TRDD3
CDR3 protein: CACDPAEGDSYTDKLIF
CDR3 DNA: TGTGCCTGTGACCCCGCCGAGGGGGATTCGTACACCGATAAACTCATCTTT

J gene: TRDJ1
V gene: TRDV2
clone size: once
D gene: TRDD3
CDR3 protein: CACDSVLGADYTDKPIF
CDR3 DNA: TGTGCCTGTGACTCTGTACTGGGGGCCGACTACACCGATAAACCCATCTTT

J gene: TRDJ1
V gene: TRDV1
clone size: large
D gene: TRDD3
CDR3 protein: CALGEQLGLGDLTDKLIF
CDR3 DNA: TGTGCTCTTGGGGAGCAACTAGGACTGGGGGATCTAACCGATAAACTCATCTTT

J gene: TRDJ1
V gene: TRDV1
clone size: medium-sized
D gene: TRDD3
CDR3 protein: CALGLTFPMVFWGIRGHGLDDKLIF
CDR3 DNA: TGTGCTCTTGGGCTGACTTTTCCTATGGTTTTCTGGGGGATACGCGGTCATGGGTTGGACGATAAACTCATCTTT

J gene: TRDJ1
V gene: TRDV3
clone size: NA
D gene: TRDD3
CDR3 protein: CAFSPGGYHDKLIF
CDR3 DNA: TGTGCCTTTTCTCCCGGGGGATACCACGATAAACTCATCTTT

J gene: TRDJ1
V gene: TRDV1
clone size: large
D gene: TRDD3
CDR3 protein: CALGAPRGPYEFGGVLGGLDKLIF
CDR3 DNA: TGTGCTCTTGGGGCCCCCCGGGGACCCTACGAATTCGGTGGGGTACTGGGGGGCCTCGATAAACTCATCTTT

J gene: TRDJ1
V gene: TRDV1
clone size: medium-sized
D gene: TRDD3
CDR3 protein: CALGESETGGYWFWGILNDKLIF
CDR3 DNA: TGTGCTCTTGGGGAAAGTGAGACCGGAGGATACTGGTTCTGGGGGATACTAAACGATAAACTCATCTTT

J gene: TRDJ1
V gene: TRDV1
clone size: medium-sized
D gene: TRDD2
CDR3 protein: CALGERSFLLWDITDKLIF
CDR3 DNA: TGTGCTCTTGGGGAAAGGAGCTTCCTACTGTGGGATATCACCGATAAACTCATCTTT

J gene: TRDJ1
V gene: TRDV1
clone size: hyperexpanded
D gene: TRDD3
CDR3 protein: CALVVPKGPGGSDKLIF
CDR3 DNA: TGTGCTCTTGTAGTACCCAAGGGCCCTGGGGGATCCGATAAACTCATCTTT

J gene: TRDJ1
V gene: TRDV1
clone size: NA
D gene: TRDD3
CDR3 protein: CALGEPPHSYINWGIRTPSGLIF
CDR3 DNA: TGTGCTCTTGGGGAACCACCCCACTCCTACATAAACTGGGGGATACGCACCCCATCGGGACTCATCTTT

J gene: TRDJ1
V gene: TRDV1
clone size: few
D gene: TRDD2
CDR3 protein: CALGEPAFLLRRGNPYTDKLIF
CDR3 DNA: TGTGCTCTTGGGGAACCTGCCTTCCTACTACGCCGGGGGAACCCGTACACCGATAAACTCATCTTT

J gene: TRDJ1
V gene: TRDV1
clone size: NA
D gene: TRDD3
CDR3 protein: CALGDPSPGDSNVGGTDKLIF
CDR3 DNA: TGTGCTCTTGGGGACCCTAGTCCGGGGGATAGTAACGTAGGGGGCACCGATAAACTCATCTTT

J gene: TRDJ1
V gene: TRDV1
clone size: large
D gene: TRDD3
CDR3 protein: CALGPRVLHVLGDPYTDKLIF
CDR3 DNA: TGTGCTCTTGGGCCCCGGGTCCTTCATGTACTGGGGGACCCGTACACCGATAAACTCATCTTT

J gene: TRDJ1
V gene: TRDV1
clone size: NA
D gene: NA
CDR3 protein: CALGERFLPWGDPHTDKLIF
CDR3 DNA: TGTGCTCTTGGGGAACGCTTCCTCCCGTGGGGGGATCCCCACACCGATAAACTCATCTTT

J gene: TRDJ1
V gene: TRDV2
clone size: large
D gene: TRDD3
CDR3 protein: CACDTVARGYSRGLIF
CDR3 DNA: TGTGCCTGTGACACCGTTGCTCGGGGATACTCACGAGGACTCATCTTT

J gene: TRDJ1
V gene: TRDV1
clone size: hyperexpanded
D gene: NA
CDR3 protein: CALGGIVYLPSYTDKLIF
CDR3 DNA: TGTGCTCTTGGGGGGATAGTATACTTACCCTCGTACACCGATAAACTCATCTTT

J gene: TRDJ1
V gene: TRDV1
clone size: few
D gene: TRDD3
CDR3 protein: CALGELVPYWGITDGTDKLIF
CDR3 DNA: TGTGCTCTCGGGGAACTAGTACCCTACTGGGGGATTACAGATGGAACCGATAAACTCATCTTT

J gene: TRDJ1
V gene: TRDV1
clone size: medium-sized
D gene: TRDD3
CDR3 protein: CALGEDPTMGDTGTDKLIF
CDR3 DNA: TGTGCTCTTGGGGAGGATCCTACGATGGGGGATACGGGCACCGATAAACTCATCTTT

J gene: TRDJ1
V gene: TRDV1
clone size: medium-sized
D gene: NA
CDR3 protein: CALGAPFPNPIYYTDKLIF
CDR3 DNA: TGTGCTCTTGGGGCACCATTTCCCAACCCAATTTATTACACCGATAAACTCATCTTT

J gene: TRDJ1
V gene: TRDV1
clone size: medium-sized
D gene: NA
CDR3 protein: CALGEFLLEGITHTDKLIF
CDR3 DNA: TGTGCTCTTGGGGAATTCCTACTTGAGGGGATTACCCACACCGATAAACTCATCTTT

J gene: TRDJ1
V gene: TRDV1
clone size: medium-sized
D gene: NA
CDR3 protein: CALGELDPPDRPFGGRYTDKLIF
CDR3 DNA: TGTGCTCTTGGGGAACTAGACCCTCCCGATCGGCCTTTTGGGGGTCGGTACACCGATAAACTCATCTTT

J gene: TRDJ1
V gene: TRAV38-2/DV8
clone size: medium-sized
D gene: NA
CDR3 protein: CAYRSACLAFLHPILGRGIRYTDKLIF
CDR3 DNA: TGTGCTTATAGGAGCGCTTGTTTGGCCTTCCTACACCCCATACTAGGCCGGGGGATACGGTACACCGATAAACTCATCTTT

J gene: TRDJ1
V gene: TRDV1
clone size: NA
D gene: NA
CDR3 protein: CALGERGTFLRSVLGESYTDKLIF
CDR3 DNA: TGTGCTCTTGGGGAACGGGGCACCTTCCTACGTTCTGTACTGGGGGAGTCGTACACCGATAAACTCATCTTT

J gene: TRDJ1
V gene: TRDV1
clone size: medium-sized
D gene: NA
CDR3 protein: CALGVPSPRGSTDKLIF
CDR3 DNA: TGTGCTCTTGGGGTTCCTTCCCCGCGGGGGAGTACCGATAAACTCATCTTT

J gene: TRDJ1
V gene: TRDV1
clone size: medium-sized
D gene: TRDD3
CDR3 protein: CALGELKVEFLLLLGDTSYTDKLIF
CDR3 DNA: TGTGCTCTTGGGGAACTAAAAGTTGAGTTCCTACTCTTACTGGGGGATACCTCGTACACCGATAAACTCATCTTT

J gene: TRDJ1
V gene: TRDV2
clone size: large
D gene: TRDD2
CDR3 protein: CACDQIPQPSYEFWLDTDKLIF
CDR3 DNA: TGTGCCTGTGACCAGATCCCCCAGCCTTCCTACGAGTTCTGGTTGGACACCGATAAACTCATCTTT

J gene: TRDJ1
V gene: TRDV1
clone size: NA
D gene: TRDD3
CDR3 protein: CALGDPPLVRYWGYEGTDKLIF
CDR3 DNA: TGTGCTCTTGGGGACCCCCCCCTCGTCCGCTACTGGGGGTACGAGGGCACCGATAAACTCATCTTT

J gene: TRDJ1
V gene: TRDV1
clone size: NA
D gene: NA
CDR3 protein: CALGGILRAPWYTDKLIF
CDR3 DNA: TGTGCTCTTGGGGGGATACTACGTGCCCCCTGGTACACCGATAAACTCATCTTT

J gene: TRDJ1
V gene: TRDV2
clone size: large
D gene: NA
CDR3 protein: CACDTVEYTDKLIF
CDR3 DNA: TGTGCCTGTGACACCGTTGAGTACACCGATAAACTCATCTTT

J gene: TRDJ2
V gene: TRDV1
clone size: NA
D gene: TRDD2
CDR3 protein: CALGDPGPFLPWGPNFTAQLFF
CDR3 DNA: TGTGCTCTTGGGGACCCTGGCCCCTTCCTACCCTGGGGGCCCAATTTTACAGCTCAACTCTTCTTT